These 8 T cell receptor beta chains came from one sample sequenced in a study of breast tumors, draining lymph nodes, adjacent tissues (dated by TCRdb to about 2016). Library generation was performed with multiplex PCR. Sequencing instrument: Illumina HiSeq 2000. TCRdb applied fastp at Q25 and MiXCR to the public reads, then kept only in-frame beta chains. Under each unique CDR3 protein, matching rows form one entry showing the most common genes and DNA. Here the sample has 200,000 to 300,000 distinct CDR3 sequences; about 33% occur a single time. About 1.2% of the sample belongs to the ten largest clones. The lymph node samples were taken from the axillary draining lymph nodes of breast cancer patients. Sample: axillary lymph node tissue. These receptors all stem from a female donor with breast cancer. Some clones in this sample may be carry-over from other donors' samples.

At least ten counts were recorded for this clonotype. The chain uses TRBV6-2 or TRBV6-3 and TRBJ2-5; tentatively, D is TRBD1 (6 bases). The CDR3 extends over 14 amino acids. V was cut by 7 bases and J by 0 bases, with 12 bases left in between. The germline V gene encodes CDR1 MNHEY and CDR2 SVGEGT. This CDR3 is CASTNRADQETQYF. As DNA, the CDR3 is TGTGCCAGCACGAACAGGGCCGACCAAGAGACCCAGTACTTC.

This clonotype was detected ten times or more. The chain links TRBV20-1 to TRBJ1-5; D may be TRBD1 (5 bases). V lost 4 bases and J lost 6, with 13 bases in between. Germline loops: CDR1 DFQATT, CDR2 SNEGSKA (reference sequence). The length of the CDR3 is 13 residues. The CDR3, as DNA: TGCAGTGCTAAGGGCGCTCAGGGTCAGCCCCAGCATTTT. Residues: CSAKGAQGQPQHF.

The J gene is TRBJ2-5, the V gene TRBV27; no clear D. Germline lookup yields CDR1 MNHEY and CDR2 SMNVEV (reference sequence). With 4 bases removed from V and 2 bases from J, the gap between germline ends came to 14 bases. The CDR3 spans 15 residues. The CDR3 bases are TGTGCCAGCAGTTCACCGGGCATTTCACAAGAGACCCAGTACTTC. This encodes CASSSPGISQETQYF.

The table lists this clonotype with many counts. V gene TRBV19 combines with J gene TRBJ1-2; 10 positions match TRBD1. This CDR3 comprises 16 residues. Germline V gene sequence: CDR1 LNHDA, CDR2 SQIVND (reference sequence). With 0 bases clipped from V and 1 base from J, the junction kept 2 bases outside the gene matches. CDR3 coding DNA: TGTGCCAGTAGTATAGAGACAGGGGGCAATAACTATGGCTACACCTTC. The encoded protein is CASSIETGGNNYGYTF.

This clonotype has a handful of counts. CDR3 coding DNA: TGTGCCAGCAGCCCCGGGACATCTACCTACGAGCAGTACTTC. It translates to CASSPGTSTYEQYF. This chain uses TRBV28 with TRBJ2-7; tentatively, D is TRBD1 (6 bases). Germline loops: CDR1 MDHEN, CDR2 SYDVKM. The CDR3 consists of 14 residues. Trimming removed 6 bases at V and 2 bases at J, with 14 bases between.

Note on this clonotype: A clone one base away is much larger, so this may be a read error. This chain uses TRBV30 with TRBJ2-7, with a possible D match to TRBD1 (5 bases). The CDR3 extends over 13 amino acids. Trimming left V 6 bases short and J 10 bases short, with 22 bases between. In germline, CDR1 is GTSNPN, CDR2 SVGIG (reference sequence). CDR3 sequence reads: CACSTQGLGLQYF. Here the CDR3 DNA reads TGTGCCTGCAGTACCCAGGGCCTGGGTCTCCAGTACTTC.

In the case of this clonotype: Possible read error: a much larger clone is one base away. It is likely a read error, because the conserved phenylalanine at the end of the CDR3 is missing. This chain links TRBV5-1 with TRBJ2-3, with D perhaps matching TRBD2 (5 bases). V was pared by 0 bases and J by 0 bases, with 11 bases between. The CDR3 length is 16 residues. The germline CDR1 and CDR2 sequences are SGHRS and YFSETQ. The DNA of the CDR3 is TGCGCCAGCAGCTTGGCCTTAGCGTCTAGCACAGATACGCAGTATCTT. Protein sequence: CASSLALASSTDTQYL.

This clonotype was recorded at least ten times. The chain recombines TRBV5-1 with TRBJ1-2, with D uncertain. Germline CDR1 reads SGHRS; CDR2 reads YFSETQ. With 9 bases removed from V and 5 bases from J, the gap between germline ends came to 17 bases. The CDR3 sequence is 13 residues long. The CDR3 coding sequence is TGCGCCACCACAAAGGGAGAGGAATATGGCTACACCTTC. The encoded protein is CATTKGEEYGYTF.